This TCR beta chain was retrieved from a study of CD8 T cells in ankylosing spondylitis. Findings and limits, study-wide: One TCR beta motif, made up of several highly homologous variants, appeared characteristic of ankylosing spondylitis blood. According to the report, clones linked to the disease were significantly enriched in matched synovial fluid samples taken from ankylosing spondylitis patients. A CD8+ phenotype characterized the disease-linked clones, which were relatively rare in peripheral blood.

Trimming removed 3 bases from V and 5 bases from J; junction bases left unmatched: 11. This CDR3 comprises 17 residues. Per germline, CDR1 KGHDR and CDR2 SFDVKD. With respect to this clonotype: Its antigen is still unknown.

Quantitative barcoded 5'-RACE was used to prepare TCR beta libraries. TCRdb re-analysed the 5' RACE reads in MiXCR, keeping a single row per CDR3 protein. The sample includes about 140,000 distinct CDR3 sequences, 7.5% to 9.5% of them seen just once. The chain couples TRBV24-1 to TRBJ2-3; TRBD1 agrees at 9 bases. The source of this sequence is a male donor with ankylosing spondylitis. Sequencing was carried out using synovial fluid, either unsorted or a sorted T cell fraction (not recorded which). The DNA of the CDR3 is TGTGCCACCAGTGATCCCTGGGACAGGGCCACTAAAGATACGCAGTATTTT. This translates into CATSDPWDRATKDTQYF.